The clone carrying this T cell receptor beta chain was seen repeatedly, ten times or more. The CDR3 is 15 amino acids. V was pared by 6 bases and J by 7 bases, with 18 bases between. These data come from a study of Graves' ophthalmopathy and Graves' hyperthyroidism. Amplified TCR beta CDR3 regions were obtained using RNA transcripts as template. The workflow started with a first-round RT-PCR run with HTBI primers and then moved on to a second-round multiplex PCR. TCRdb fed the multiplex PCR reads into MiXCR, producing one record per CDR3 protein. Seen here are roughly 400,000 distinct CDR3 sequences, about 15% observed once, and the top ten hold 2.4%.

Sequencing was done on a sample of peripheral blood. The chain employs TRBV12-3 or TRBV12-4 and TRBJ2-2, with D possibly matching TRBD1 (5 bases). This clonotype was obtained from an adult woman with stable Graves' hyperthyroidism. CDR3 sequence reads: CASSPDKQAFGELFF. The CDR3 nucleotides read TGTGCCAGCAGCCCTGACAAACAGGCCTTCGGGGAGCTGTTTTTT.